These 2 T cell receptor beta chains share one sample of origin, sequenced in a study of blood T cells in healthy people across ages. Alongside a J-beta primer mix, a sample-barcoded 5' primer served in a second PCR lasting about 7 to 12 cycles. Each CDR3 protein is one row after TCRdb ran MiXCR on the 5' RACE reads. This table has around 650,000 distinct CDR3 sequences, roughly 43% appearing once. Sequencing was done on a sample of blood. These receptors originate from a man of 80 years or more in good health.

In its sample, this clonotype was seen many times. The chain joins TRBV4-1 to TRBJ2-7; 10 nucleotides align to TRBD1. CDR1 MGHRA and CDR2 YSYEKL come from the germline V gene. The V gene end was trimmed by 1 base and the J gene end by 2 bases; junction bases not matched to a gene: 8. CDR3 length: 17 amino acids. CDR3 in DNA: TGCGCCAGCAGCCAAGGAACCGGGACAGGGGTTCCCTACGAGCAGTACTTC. Protein: CASSQGTGTGVPYEQYF.

In regard to this clonotype: One junction end does not reproduce the germline sequence, and a read error may be involved. The chain employs TRBV5-6 and TRBJ1-1; 9 bases are a match to TRBD1. Germline CDR1 SGHDT, CDR2 YYEEEE. The CDR3 is made up of 15 amino acids. The CDR3 spells CASSLGQGEHTEAFF. CDR3 DNA sequence: TGTGCCAGCAGTTTGGGACAGGGCGAACACACTGAAGCTTTCTTT.